The subject of this entry is one TCR beta chain. Its antigen is not known. This sample is drawn from a study of vaccination and CD4 T cells after COVID-19. Across the study: Six men and four women formed the convalescents, two being Hispanic. The peptides that stimulated the cells were overlapping spike peptides from SARS-CoV-2, HCoV-NL63, HCoV-OC43 and HCoV-229E.

With the Oncomine TCR Beta short-read assay, DNA from cultured CD4+ T cells was sequenced. DNA came from CD4+ T cells after culture. Each CDR3 protein is one row after TCRdb ran MiXCR on the PCR reads. The sample records 4,000 to 4,500 distinct CDR3 sequences, 21% being singletons. J gave up 8 bases and V 0 bases, and 11 bases lay outside the gene matches. Germline CDR1 is MGHDK and CDR2 is SYGVNS. CDR3 size: 17 residues. Treatment here: approximately 9-day PBMC culture with coronavirus spike peptide pools or control peptides (ViraFEST assay). Positive SARS-CoV-2 PCR tests in convalescent patients dated from March to December 2020, pre-Alpha, Beta and Delta.

The rearrangement uses TRBV25-1 and TRBJ2-1; the match to TRBD1 covers 9 bases. The sequence was obtained from a human donor who had recovered from COVID-19. What was sequenced was CD4+ T cells from blood, cultured in vitro. The CDR3 sequence: CASSEYKAGQGNDEQFF. The CDR3 DNA follows: TGTGCCAGCAGTGAATATAAGGCGGGACAGGGTAATGATGAGCAGTTCTTC.